These 14 T cell receptor beta chains were all obtained from the same sample, sequenced in a study of blood T cell repertoires in COVID-19. TCRdb keeps only in-frame clones here, not all; method: immunoSEQ multiplex PCR. The profile shows 200,000 to 300,000 clones, roughly 88% of them singletons. The sequenced sample was peripheral blood. The receptor source for this set is a woman younger than 45 with acute or convalescent COVID-19.

The V and J genes are TRBV24-1 and TRBJ2-1, with D unclear. The CDR3 totals 14 residues. The germline gives CDR1 KGHDR, CDR2 SFDVKD. V lost 10 bases, J lost 0 bases, and 12 bases lay in between. CDR3 DNA sequence: TGTGCCACGAACAGTTCTGGCTCCTACAATGAGCAGTTCTTC. This encodes CATNSSGSYNEQFF.

The chain joins TRBV7-8 to TRBJ2-7, with TRBD2 as a possible D gene (6 bases). With 6 bases removed from V and 2 bases from J, the gap between germline ends came to 14 bases. This CDR3 contains 14 residues. In germline, CDR1 is SGHVS, CDR2 FQNEAQ. CDR3 nucleotide sequence: TGTGCCAGCAGTAAGACGGGACTCACCTACGAGCAGTACTTC. It is translated as CASSKTGLTYEQYF.

The chain carries TRBV5-6 and TRBJ2-7; TRBD1 matches at 12 bases. J gave up 5 bases and V 4 bases, and 4 bases lay outside the gene matches. The CDR3 covers 14 residues. The germline gives CDR1 SGHDT, CDR2 YYEEEE. The CDR3 bases are TGTGCCAGCAGCCCCGGGACAGGGGGCAACGAGCAGTACTTC. Residues: CASSPGTGGNEQYF.

The rearrangement uses TRBV5-4 and TRBJ1-1; weak D call: TRBD1 (5 bases). V was clipped by 4 bases and J by 8 bases, with 12 bases between them. The CDR3 spans 12 residues. Germline assignment: CDR1 SGHNT and CDR2 YYREEE (reference sequence). CDR3 nucleotide sequence: TGTGCCAGCAGCCCACTCAAGGGGGAAGCTTTCTTT. Encoded protein: CASSPLKGEAFF. The full variable domain, completed using reference TRBV5-4 and TRBJ1-1, is ETGVTQSPTHLIKTRGQQVTLRCSSQSGHNTVSWYQQALGQGPQFIFQYYREEENGRGNFPPRFSGLQFPNYSSELNVNALELDDSALYLCASSPLKGEAFFGQGTRLTVV.

The chain combines TRBV30 with TRBJ2-7; 7 positions agree with TRBD2. Looked up from germline, CDR1 is GTSNPN and CDR2 is SVGIG (reference sequence). J was trimmed by 4 bases and V by 3 bases; bases with no gene match: 9. This CDR3 has 14 residues. The CDR3 DNA reads TGTGCCTGGAGCCGCGCGGGAGTCTGGTACGAGCAGTACTTC. Protein: CAWSRAGVWYEQYF.

This chain joins TRBV24-1 and TRBJ1-1; D is undetermined. Between the trimmed V and J ends, which lost 5 bases and 11 bases, there was a span of 11 bases. The CDR3 length is 11 residues. CDR1 is KGHDR and CDR2 is SFDVKD in the germline V gene. CDR3 loop: CATSARGEAFF. DNA of the CDR3: TGTGCCACCAGTGCTCGGGGTGAGGCTTTCTTT.

This sequence joins TRBV6-2 or TRBV6-3 and TRBJ2-7; tentative D call: TRBD2 (5 bases). The CDR3 extends over 12 amino acids. V was shortened by 3 bases and J by 3 bases, with 6 bases between the two germline ends. Germline V gene sequence: CDR1 MNHEY, CDR2 SVGEGT. CDR3: CASSYTSYEQYF. CDR3 bases: TGTGCCAGCAGTTATACTAGCTACGAGCAGTACTTC.

This clone was seen a single time. V is TRBV5-1 and J is TRBJ2-2, with unresolved D. V was shortened by 6 bases and J by 6 bases, with 12 bases between the two germline ends. The germline V gene encodes CDR1 SGHRS and CDR2 YFSETQ. The CDR3 spans 13 residues. The CDR3 region is CASTEIVSGELFF. The CDR3 region has the DNA TGCGCCAGCACCGAAATAGTGTCCGGGGAGCTGTTTTTT.

The chain is built from TRBV5-6 and TRBJ2-7; D remains unclear. This CDR3 has 12 amino acids. From germline, CDR1 is SGHDT and CDR2 YYEEEE. Deletions cut 2 bases from V and 6 bases from J, with 9 bases between. CDR3 DNA: TGTGCCAGCAGCTTTTGGGCCGCCGAGCAGTACTTC. Amino acid sequence: CASSFWAAEQYF.

V and J are TRBV19 and TRBJ2-1, with 7 nucleotides matching TRBD2. Germline V gene lookup returns CDR1 LNHDA and CDR2 SQIVND (reference sequence). J gave up 7 bases and V 3 bases, and 6 bases lay outside the gene matches. The CDR3 loop spans 14 amino acids. The CDR3 reads CASSIGGSSNEQFF. The CDR3 DNA reads TGTGCCAGTAGTATCGGCGGGAGTAGTAATGAGCAGTTCTTC.

The CDR3 sequence: CASSQEGRTTLHF. Written as DNA, the CDR3 is TGTGCCAGCAGCCAAGAGGGGAGGACTACCCTCCACTTT. V and J are TRBV3-1 (or the pseudogene TRBV3-2) and TRBJ1-6; D unclear. The germline V gene encodes CDR1 LGHDT and CDR2 YNNKEL (reference sequence). CDR3 length: 13 residues. Trimming left V 0 bases short and J 14 bases short, with 11 bases between.

The DNA of the CDR3 is TGTGCCAGCAGCTTAGTCGGGACAGGGGGCTACAATGAGCAGTTCTTC. Encoded protein: CASSLVGTGGYNEQFF. This chain uses TRBV7-2 with TRBJ2-1, with 11 bases identical to TRBD1. The CDR3 is 16 residues long. Looked up from germline, CDR1 is SGHTA and CDR2 is FQGNSA. After removal of 1 base from V and 3 bases from J, the junction contained 2 bases not matched to a gene.

This chain connects TRBV5-1 to TRBJ2-5, with 7 bases matching TRBD1. Germline CDR1 reads SGHRS; CDR2 reads YFSETQ. Trimming took 2 bases from V and 3 from J; bases not matched to a gene: 4. The CDR3 contains 14 residues. CDR3 in amino acids: CASSFRDSKETQYF. CDR3 DNA sequence: TGCGCCAGCAGCTTCCGGGACAGCAAAGAGACCCAGTACTTC.

Here the CDR3 DNA reads TGTGCCTGGAGTGGCCCTATACGTGATTCACCCCTCCACTTT. Encoded protein: CAWSGPIRDSPLHF. J is TRBJ1-6 and V is TRBV30; D remains unclear. This CDR3 spans 14 amino acids. The germline gives CDR1 GTSNPN, CDR2 SVGIG (reference sequence). The V end was cut by 1 base, the J end by 8 bases, with 12 bases between.